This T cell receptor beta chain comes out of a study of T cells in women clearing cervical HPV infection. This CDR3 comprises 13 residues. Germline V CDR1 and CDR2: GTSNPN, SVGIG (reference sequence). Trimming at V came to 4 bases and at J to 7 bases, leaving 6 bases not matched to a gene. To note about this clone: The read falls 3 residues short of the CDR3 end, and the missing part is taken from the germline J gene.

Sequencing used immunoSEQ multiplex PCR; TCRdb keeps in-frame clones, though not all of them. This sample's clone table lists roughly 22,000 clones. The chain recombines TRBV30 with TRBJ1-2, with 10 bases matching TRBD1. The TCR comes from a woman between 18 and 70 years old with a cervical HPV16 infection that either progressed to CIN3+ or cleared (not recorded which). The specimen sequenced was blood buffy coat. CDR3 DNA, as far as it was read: TGTGCCTGGACCGTCGACAGGGGGCGTGGC. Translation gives CAWTVDRGRG. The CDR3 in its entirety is CAWTVDRGRGYTF.